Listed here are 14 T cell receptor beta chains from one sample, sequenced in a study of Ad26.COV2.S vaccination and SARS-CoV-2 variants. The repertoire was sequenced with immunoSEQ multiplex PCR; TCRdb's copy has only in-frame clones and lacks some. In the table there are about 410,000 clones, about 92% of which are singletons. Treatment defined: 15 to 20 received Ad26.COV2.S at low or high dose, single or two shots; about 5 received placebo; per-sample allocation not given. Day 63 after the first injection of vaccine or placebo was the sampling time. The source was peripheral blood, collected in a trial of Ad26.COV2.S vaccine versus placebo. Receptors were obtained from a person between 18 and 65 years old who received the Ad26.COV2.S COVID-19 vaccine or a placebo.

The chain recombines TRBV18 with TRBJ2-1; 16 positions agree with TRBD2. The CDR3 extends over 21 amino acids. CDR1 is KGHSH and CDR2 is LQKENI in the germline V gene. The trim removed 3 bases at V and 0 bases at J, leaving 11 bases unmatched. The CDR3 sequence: CASSPQKGTSGGVSSYNEQFF. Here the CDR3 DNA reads TGTGCCAGCTCACCTCAGAAGGGGACTAGCGGGGGGGTCAGCTCCTACAATGAGCAGTTCTTC.

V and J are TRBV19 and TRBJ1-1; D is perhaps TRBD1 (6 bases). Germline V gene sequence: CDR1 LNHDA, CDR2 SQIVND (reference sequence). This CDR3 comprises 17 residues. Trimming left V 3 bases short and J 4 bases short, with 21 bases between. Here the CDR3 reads CASSMVRDNFMTTEAFF. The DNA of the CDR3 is TGTGCCAGTAGTATGGTCCGGGACAATTTCATGACCACTGAAGCTTTCTTT.

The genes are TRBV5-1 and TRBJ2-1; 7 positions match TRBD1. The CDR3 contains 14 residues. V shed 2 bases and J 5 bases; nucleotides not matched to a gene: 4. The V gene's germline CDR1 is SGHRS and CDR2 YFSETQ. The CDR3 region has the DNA TGCGCCAGCAGCTTTCAGGGGGACGACAATGAGCAGTTCTTC. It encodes CASSFQGDDNEQFF.

CDR3 protein: CASSIGAEYGYTF. In DNA form, the CDR3 reads TGTGCCAGTAGTATAGGTGCAGAATATGGCTACACCTTC. V is TRBV19 and J is TRBJ1-2; no definite D call. CDR1 LNHDA and CDR2 SQIVND come from the germline V gene (reference sequence). Trimming took off 1 base at V and 5 bases at J, with 8 bases between the two ends. The CDR3 is made up of 13 amino acids.

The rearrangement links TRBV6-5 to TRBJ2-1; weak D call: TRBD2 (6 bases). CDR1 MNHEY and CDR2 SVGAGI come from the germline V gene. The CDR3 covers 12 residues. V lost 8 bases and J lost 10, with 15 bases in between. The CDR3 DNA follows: TGTGCCAGCCGGGACTCGTTCCCCGAGCAGTTCTTC. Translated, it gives CASRDSFPEQFF.

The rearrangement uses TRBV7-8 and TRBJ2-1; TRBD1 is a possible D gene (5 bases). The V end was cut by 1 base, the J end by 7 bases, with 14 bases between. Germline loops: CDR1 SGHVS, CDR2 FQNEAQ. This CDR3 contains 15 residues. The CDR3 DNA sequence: TGTGCCAGCAGCTTAGTATTTCTAAGGGGAAATGAGCAGTTCTTC. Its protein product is CASSLVFLRGNEQFF. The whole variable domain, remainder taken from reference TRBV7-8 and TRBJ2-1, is GAGVSQSPRYKVAKRGQDVALRCDPISGHVSLFWYQQALGQGPEFLTYFQNEAQLDKSGLPSDRFFAERPEGSVSTLKIQRTQQEDSAVYLCASSLVFLRGNEQFFGPGTRLTVL.

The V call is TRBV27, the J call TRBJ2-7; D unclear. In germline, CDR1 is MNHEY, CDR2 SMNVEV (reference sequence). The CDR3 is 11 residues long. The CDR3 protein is CATTVGLTQYF. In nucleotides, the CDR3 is TGTGCGACCACTGTGGGCCTGACGCAGTACTTC.

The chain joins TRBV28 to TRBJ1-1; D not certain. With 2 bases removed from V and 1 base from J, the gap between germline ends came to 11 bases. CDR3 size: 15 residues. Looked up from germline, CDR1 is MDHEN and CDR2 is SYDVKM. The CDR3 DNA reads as TGTGCCAGCAGTTTAAGGCGAGTTACGAACACTGAAGCTTTCTTT. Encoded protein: CASSLRRVTNTEAFF.

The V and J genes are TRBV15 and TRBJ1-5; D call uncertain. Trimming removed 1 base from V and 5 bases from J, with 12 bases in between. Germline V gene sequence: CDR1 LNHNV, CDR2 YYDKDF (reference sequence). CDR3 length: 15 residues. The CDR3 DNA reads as TGTGCCACCAGCAGAGTTCGGGGAGAGGATCAGCCCCAGCATTTT. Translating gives CATSRVRGEDQPQHF.

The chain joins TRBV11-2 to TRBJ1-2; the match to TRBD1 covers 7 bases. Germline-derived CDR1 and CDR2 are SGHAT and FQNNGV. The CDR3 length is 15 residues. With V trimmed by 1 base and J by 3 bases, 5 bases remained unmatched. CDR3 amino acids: CASSLGQGAHYGYTF. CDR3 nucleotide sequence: TGTGCCAGCAGCTTAGGACAGGGAGCGCACTATGGCTACACCTTC.

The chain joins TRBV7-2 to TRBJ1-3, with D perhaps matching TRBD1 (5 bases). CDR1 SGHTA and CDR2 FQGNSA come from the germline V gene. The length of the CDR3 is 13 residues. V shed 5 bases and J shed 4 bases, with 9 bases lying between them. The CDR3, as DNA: TGTGCCAGCAGCCCGAAGGGGGGAAACACCATATATTTT. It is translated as CASSPKGGNTIYF. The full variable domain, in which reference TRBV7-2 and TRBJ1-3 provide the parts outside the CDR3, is GAGVSQSPSNKVTEKGKDVELRCDPISGHTALYWYRQSLGQGLEFLIYFQGNSAPDKSGLPSDRFSAERTGGSVSTLTIQRTQQEDSAVYLCASSPKGGNTIYFGEGSWLTVV.

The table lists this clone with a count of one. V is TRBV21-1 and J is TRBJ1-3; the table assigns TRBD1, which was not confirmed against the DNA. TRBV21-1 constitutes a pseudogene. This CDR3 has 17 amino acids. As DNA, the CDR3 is TGTGCCAGCAGCAAATGGATCCGGGACAGCTCTGGAAACACCATATATTTT. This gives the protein CASSKWIRDSSGNTIYF.

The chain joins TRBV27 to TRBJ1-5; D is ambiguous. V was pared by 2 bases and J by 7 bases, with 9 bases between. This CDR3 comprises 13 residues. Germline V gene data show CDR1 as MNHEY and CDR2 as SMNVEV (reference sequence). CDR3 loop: CASSLNLGQPQHF. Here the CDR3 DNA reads TGTGCCAGCAGTTTAAACTTGGGACAGCCCCAGCATTTT.

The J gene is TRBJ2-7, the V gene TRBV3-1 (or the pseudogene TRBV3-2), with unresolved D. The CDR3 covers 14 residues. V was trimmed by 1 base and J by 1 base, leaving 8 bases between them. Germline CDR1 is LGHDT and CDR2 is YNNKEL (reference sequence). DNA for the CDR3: TGTGCCAGCAGCCAAGCTCCACTTTCCTACGAGCAGTACTTC. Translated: CASSQAPLSYEQYF.